Presented here are 27 T cell receptor beta chains from one specimen sequenced in a study of low-dose radiotherapy and immunotherapy resistance in tumors. TRAV and TRBV primers primed cDNA for both TCRalpha and TCRbeta. The authors amplified TCRs for around 20 PCR cycles with a constant-region primer and a V-primer adapter. TCRdb itself ran the reads through MiXCR, one entry per CDR3 protein. The sample shows roughly 15,000 distinct CDR3 sequences, more than 60% of them seen only once. The receptors here all came from a human donor with advanced metastatic prostate, ovarian, gallbladder or colorectal cancer (not recorded which). This table probably holds off-target reads from a library built for another chain.

V and J are TRBV12-3 or TRBV12-4 and TRBJ2-3; the D gene is possibly TRBD1 (5 bases). The CDR3 spans 15 residues. With 3 bases removed from V and 1 base from J, the gap between germline ends came to 11 bases. CDR3 sequence: CASSLAGRGTDTQYF. The CDR3 region has the DNA TGTGCCAGCAGTTTGGCAGGGCGCGGCACAGATACGCAGTATTTT.

The chain joins TRBV7-2 to TRBJ2-1; 11 nucleotides match TRBD2. The CDR3 extends over 16 amino acids. The germline CDR1 and CDR2 sequences are SGHTA and FQGNSA. V was pared by 5 bases and J by 3 bases, with 6 bases of the junction left unmatched. CDR3 amino acids: CASSVIAGGHYNEQFF. Written as DNA, the CDR3 is TGTGCCAGCAGCGTAATAGCGGGGGGGCACTACAATGAGCAGTTCTTC.

The V and J genes are TRBV2 and TRBJ1-5; no reliable D call. Germline values: CDR1 SNHLY, CDR2 FYNNEI. V dropped 8 bases and J dropped 6 bases, with 17 bases sitting between them. The CDR3 consists of 14 residues. CDR3 DNA: TGTGCCAGCGGGGTTGGGGAGACTTTTCAGCCCCAGCATTTT. It is translated as CASGVGETFQPQHF.

In its sample, this clonotype was seen a few times. V usage is TRBV28 and J usage is TRBJ1-3, with a weak D call TRBD1 (6 bases). This CDR3 is 15 amino acids long. CDR1 MDHEN and CDR2 SYDVKM come from the germline V gene. V lost 8 bases and J lost 1, with 15 bases in between. DNA of the CDR3: TGTGCCAGCGTGACACAGGGCGCATCTGGAAACACCATATATTTT. Its translation is CASVTQGASGNTIYF.

This clonotype was detected a few times. The chain uses TRBV28 and TRBJ1-4; D may be TRBD1 (5 bases). The CDR3 sequence is 16 residues long. Trimming removed 7 bases from V and 7 bases from J, with 22 bases in between. The germline V gene encodes CDR1 MDHEN and CDR2 SYDVKM. As DNA, the CDR3 is TGTGCCAGCACCCCCTCGGTGGGGGGGGTAGTTGAAAAACTGTTTTTT. Translation: CASTPSVGGVVEKLFF.

The rearrangement joins TRBV7-9 to TRBJ2-7, with 11 bases identical to TRBD1. Germline trimming cut 5 bases from V and 6 bases from J; bases unmatched to any gene: 6. Per germline, CDR1 SEHNR and CDR2 FQNEAQ (reference sequence). This CDR3 contains 14 residues. The CDR3 protein is CASSRTGGSGEQYF. The CDR3 DNA reads as TGTGCCAGCAGCAGGACAGGGGGCTCTGGCGAGCAGTACTTC.

The J gene is TRBJ2-5, the V gene TRBV19, with 10 bases fitting TRBD2. This CDR3 spans 17 amino acids. Trimming at V came to 6 bases and at J to 2 bases, leaving 12 bases not matched to a gene. Germline V CDR1 and CDR2: LNHDA, SQIVND (reference sequence). CDR3 DNA: TGTGCCAGTAGCGGGAGCTACTGGACTAGCGGACAAGAGACCCAGTACTTC. Amino acids: CASSGSYWTSGQETQYF.

This clonotype has just a few counts. The V gene is TRBV6-5, the J gene TRBJ2-7; 9 nucleotides agree with TRBD1. This CDR3 is built from 14 residues. Germline CDR1 and CDR2: MNHEY and SVGAGI. V shed 8 bases, J shed 7 bases, and the junction held 12 bases outside the gene matches. The DNA for the CDR3 is TGTGCCAGCGCCACCCGGACAGGGGCGGGTGAGCAGTACTTC. This sequence encodes CASATRTGAGEQYF.

The chain recombines TRBV6-6 with TRBJ1-1; the D is unclear. The CDR3 is made up of 12 amino acids. With 6 bases removed from V and 3 bases from J, the gap between germline ends came to 8 bases. Looked up from germline, CDR1 is MNHNY and CDR2 is SVGAGI (reference sequence). The CDR3: CASSTGDTEAFF. CDR3 in DNA: TGTGCCAGCAGCACTGGGGACACTGAAGCTTTCTTT.

The sample holds a few counts of this clonotype. This chain connects TRBV6-1 to TRBJ2-2; D unclear. Germline V lookup: CDR1 MNHNS, CDR2 SASEGT. This CDR3 is 14 amino acids long. V lost 1 base and J lost 3, with 6 bases in between. CDR3 DNA: TGTGCCAGCAGTGAAGGAACTGACACCGGGGAGCTGTTTTTT. Encoded protein: CASSEGTDTGELFF.

The chain carries TRBV28 and TRBJ2-1; TRBD2 matches 9 bases. The CDR3 length is 15 residues. Germline V CDR1 and CDR2: MDHEN, SYDVKM. The junction had 8 bases not matched to a gene; V was cut back by 5 bases and J by 6 bases. The CDR3 DNA sequence: TGTGCCAGCAGTCCGCGGGGGGGGCCTATCAATGAGCAGTTCTTC. Protein sequence: CASSPRGGPINEQFF. Based on the CDR3 plus reference TRBV28 and TRBJ2-1, the full variable domain is DVKVTQSSRYLVKRTGEKVFLECVQDMDHENMFWYRQDPGLGLRLIYFSYDVKMKEKGDIPEGYSVSREKKERFSLILESASTNQTSMYLCASSPRGGPINEQFFGPGTRLTVL.

The V and J genes are TRBV2 and TRBJ2-1; 9 positions agree with TRBD2. With 8 bases clipped from V and 3 bases from J, the junction kept 8 bases outside the gene matches. Germline loops: CDR1 SNHLY, CDR2 FYNNEI. This CDR3 is built from 15 residues. In nucleotides, the CDR3 is TGTGCCAGCCGTTCAGGGCGGGGGGGCTACAATGAGCAGTTCTTC. This sequence encodes CASRSGRGGYNEQFF. Together with reference TRBV2 and TRBJ2-1, the CDR3 gives the full variable domain: EPEVTQTPSHQVTQMGQEVILRCVPISNHLYFYWYRQILGQKVEFLVSFYNNEISEKSEIFDDQFSVERPDGSNFTLKIRSTKLEDSAMYFCASRSGRGGYNEQFFGPGTRLTVL.

The chain links TRBV11-2 to TRBJ2-5, with D unresolved. Trimming left V 1 base short and J 5 bases short, with 17 bases between. The CDR3 length is 16 residues. Germline assignment: CDR1 SGHAT and CDR2 FQNNGV. The CDR3 loop is CASSLGTLSATETQYF. Here the CDR3 DNA reads TGTGCCAGCAGCTTAGGGACCCTATCGGCCACCGAGACCCAGTACTTC.

The chain links TRBV5-1 to TRBJ1-1; 9 nucleotides match TRBD1. V was pared by 4 bases and J by 7 bases, with 8 bases of the junction left unmatched. The CDR3 runs 14 residues. CDR1 and CDR2 (germline): SGHRS, YFSETQ. The CDR3 is CASSRSGQGSEAFF. The CDR3 DNA follows: TGCGCCAGCAGCCGCTCGGGACAGGGTAGTGAAGCTTTCTTT.

The chain links TRBV7-9 to TRBJ2-1; 7 bases are a match to TRBD2. There are 16 residues in the CDR3. V was clipped by 7 bases and J by 3 bases; unmatched bases: 12. Germline loops: CDR1 SEHNR, CDR2 FQNEAQ (reference sequence). CDR3: CASTNRGTGGYNEQFF. CDR3 nucleotides: TGTGCCAGCACCAACCGCGGGACGGGGGGCTACAATGAGCAGTTCTTC.

This clonotype was counted once. The chain recombines TRBV5-6 with TRBJ1-3; D may be TRBD1 (5 bases). The CDR3 sequence is 18 residues long. Germline V gives CDR1 SGHDT, CDR2 YYEEEE. Trimming took 3 bases from V and 3 from J, leaving 22 bases between them. The CDR3, as DNA: TGTGCCAGCAGCTCGGAGGTGGGCAGGGCCGTGATTGGAAACACCATATATTTT. Translated, it gives CASSSEVGRAVIGNTIYF.

The chain employs TRBV29-1 and TRBJ1-5, with D possibly matching TRBD1 (5 bases). CDR1 SQVTM and CDR2 ANQGSEA come from the germline V gene. The CDR3 runs to 16 residues. V lost 3 bases, J lost 9 bases, and 24 bases lay in between. The CDR3 region is CSVDSCAGPGRRPQHF. Written as DNA, the CDR3 is TGCAGCGTTGATTCTTGTGCAGGGCCGGGTCGTCGGCCCCAGCATTTT.

This clonotype was detected a few times. V usage is TRBV7-2 and J usage is TRBJ2-1; D remains unclear. CDR3 size: 13 residues. V was trimmed by 1 base and J by 6 bases, leaving 7 bases between them. Looked up from germline, CDR1 is SGHTA and CDR2 is FQGNSA. The CDR3 nucleotides read TGTGCCAGCAGCTTAGTGGACCTCAATGAGCAGTTCTTC. Amino acids: CASSLVDLNEQFF.

In its sample, this clonotype was seen a few times. The chain carries TRBV5-6 and TRBJ2-7, with TRBD1 matching 10 bases. The CDR3 consists of 14 residues. The J segment lost 7 bases and the V segment lost 4 bases, leaving 8 bases of the junction unmatched. Per germline, CDR1 SGHDT and CDR2 YYEEEE. CDR3 in DNA: TGTGCCAGCAGCCCAGGGACAGGGGAAAGGGAGCAGTACTTC. Its translation: CASSPGTGEREQYF.

V is TRBV6-2 or TRBV6-3 and J is TRBJ1-2; D possibly corresponds to TRBD1 (6 bases). Germline assignment: CDR1 MNHEY and CDR2 SVGEGT. The length of the CDR3 is 15 residues. V lost 0 bases, J lost 6 bases, and 14 bases lay in between. The CDR3 region is CASSYSIQGSNGYTF. CDR3 in DNA: TGTGCCAGCAGTTACTCGATACAGGGTAGTAATGGCTACACCTTC.

This clonotype occurred once. This rearrangement joins TRBV6-8 to TRBJ1-3; D possibly corresponds to TRBD1 (5 bases). Germline values: CDR1 MNHGY, CDR2 SAAAGT. The CDR3 has 15 amino acids. Trimming pared 5 bases from V and 0 bases from J, leaving 11 bases between. The CDR3 region has the DNA TGTGCCAGCAGTGATGGACACGACTCTGGAAACACCATATATTTT. Its protein product is CASSDGHDSGNTIYF.

This clonotype was observed a single time. CDR3 in DNA: TGTGCCAGCAGCTTCGCGGGGGACACTGAAGCTTTCTTT. Translated, it gives CASSFAGDTEAFF. This chain uses TRBV7-9 with TRBJ1-1; weak D call: TRBD1 (5 bases). The CDR3 runs to 13 residues. Trimming removed 3 bases from V and 3 bases from J, with 8 bases in between. Germline values: CDR1 SEHNR, CDR2 FQNEAQ (reference sequence).

The rearrangement joins TRBV7-2 to TRBJ2-1; D might be TRBD2 (7 bases). The CDR3 spans 17 residues. V was pared by 7 bases and J by 7 bases, with 26 bases between. CDR1 is SGHTA and CDR2 is FQGNSA in the germline V gene. This CDR3 reads CASTTRGGGGRGNEQFF. The CDR3, as DNA: TGTGCCAGCACCACCCGAGGGGGGGGTGGTAGGGGTAATGAGCAGTTCTTC. Full variable domain (remainder filled in from reference TRBV7-2 and TRBJ2-1): GAGVSQSPSNKVTEKGKDVELRCDPISGHTALYWYRQSLGQGLEFLIYFQGNSAPDKSGLPSDRFSAERTGGSVSTLTIQRTQQEDSAVYLCASTTRGGGGRGNEQFFGPGTRLTVL.

The chain employs TRBV5-1 and TRBJ1-1; D is ambiguous. Germline-derived CDR1 and CDR2 are SGHRS and YFSETQ. Trimming pared 0 bases from V and 1 base from J, leaving 7 bases between. This CDR3 has 14 residues. CDR3 coding DNA: TGCGCCAGCAGCTTGGAACGGGGGAACACTGAAGCTTTCTTT. Translated, it gives CASSLERGNTEAFF.

V is TRBV5-1 and J is TRBJ2-2; D is unresolved. This CDR3 spans 13 amino acids. The germline CDR1 and CDR2 sequences are SGHRS and YFSETQ. Trimming pared 4 bases from V and 3 bases from J, leaving 7 bases between. The CDR3 DNA reads as TGCGCCAGCAGCCCCCGGGACACCGGGGAGCTGTTTTTT. It encodes CASSPRDTGELFF.

The chain links TRBV12-3 or TRBV12-4 to TRBJ2-5, with a weak D call TRBD2 (5 bases). V lost 6 bases to trimming and J lost 5 bases, with 13 bases between them. CDR3 length: 13 residues. This CDR3 is CASRNSGGETQYF. The CDR3 region has the DNA TGTGCCAGCAGAAACAGCGGCGGGGAGACCCAGTACTTC.

This clonotype was counted a single time. In nucleotides, the CDR3 is TGTGCCAGCAGTTACTCAGGCGGGACAGTTTACACCGGGGAGCTGTTTTTT. Amino acids: CASSYSGGTVYTGELFF. This chain links TRBV6-8 with TRBJ2-2, with a weak D call TRBD1 (7 bases). V was cut by 0 bases and J by 3 bases, with 14 bases left in between. CDR1 MNHGY and CDR2 SAAAGT come from the germline V gene. The length of the CDR3 is 17 residues.